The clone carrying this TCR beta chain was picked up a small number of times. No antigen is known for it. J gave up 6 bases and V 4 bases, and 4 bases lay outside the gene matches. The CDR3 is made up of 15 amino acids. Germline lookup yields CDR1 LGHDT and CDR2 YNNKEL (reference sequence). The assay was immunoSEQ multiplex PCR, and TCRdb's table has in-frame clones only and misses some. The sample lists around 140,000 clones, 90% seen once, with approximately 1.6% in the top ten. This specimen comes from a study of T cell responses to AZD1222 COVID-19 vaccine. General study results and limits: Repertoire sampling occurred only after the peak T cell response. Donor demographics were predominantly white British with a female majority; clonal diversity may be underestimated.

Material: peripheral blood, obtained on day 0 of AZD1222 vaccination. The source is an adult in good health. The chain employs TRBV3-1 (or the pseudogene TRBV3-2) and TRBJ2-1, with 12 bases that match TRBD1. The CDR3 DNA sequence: TGTGCCAGCAGCCTTGGGACAGGGGGCTTCAATGAGCAGTTCTTC. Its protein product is CASSLGTGGFNEQFF.